Below are 25 T cell receptor beta chains sequenced from a single sample in a study of technical replicates of blood from a handful of donors. Data came from immunoSEQ multiplex PCR; TCRdb stores just in-frame clones and leaves some out. Seen here are more than 70,000 clones, roughly 93% observed once, and the top ten hold about 0.26%. Sequenced input: T cells isolated from PBMCs. Source of these receptors: a human donor in good health.

The V gene is TRBV10-2, the J gene TRBJ2-6; D remains unclear. V lost 9 bases to trimming and J lost 1 base, with 4 bases between them. Germline V gene lookup returns CDR1 WSHSY and CDR2 SAAADI. This CDR3 contains 12 residues. The chain's CDR3 is CASRSGANVLTF. In nucleotides, the CDR3 is TGCGCCAGTAGATCTGGGGCCAACGTCCTGACTTTC.

V and J are TRBV18 and TRBJ1-1, with TRBD1 as a possible D gene (6 bases). CDR1 and CDR2 (germline): KGHSH, LQKENI. V lost 6 bases to trimming and J lost 4 bases, with 18 bases between them. CDR3 length equals 15 residues. This CDR3 reads CASSQESDRGTEAFF. The CDR3 DNA reads TGTGCCAGCTCCCAAGAGTCGGACAGAGGCACTGAAGCTTTCTTT.

The CDR3 DNA follows: TGCGCCAGCAGTGAGTACCTACAGGGAAGCTACGAGCAGTACTTC. Amino acid sequence: CASSEYLQGSYEQYF. The rearrangement uses TRBV10-2 and TRBJ2-7, with D maybe TRBD1 (6 bases). V lost 1 base to trimming and J lost 3 bases, with 13 bases between them. CDR3 length: 15 residues. Germline V gives CDR1 WSHSY, CDR2 SAAADI.

The V and J genes are TRBV2 and TRBJ2-2, with no clear D. This CDR3 region has 13 residues. V lost 7 bases and J 7 bases, leaving 13 bases between the germline ends. Per the germline V gene, CDR1 is SNHLY and CDR2 is FYNNEI. CDR3 amino acids: CASNVADRGELFF. CDR3 DNA sequence: TGTGCCAGCAATGTGGCCGATCGCGGGGAGCTGTTTTTT. Using reference TRBV2 and TRBJ2-2 for the parts outside the CDR3, the full variable domain is EPEVTQTPSHQVTQMGQEVILRCVPISNHLYFYWYRQILGQKVEFLVSFYNNEISEKSEIFDDQFSVERPDGSNFTLKIRSTKLEDSAMYFCASNVADRGELFFGEGSRLTVL.

V is TRBV27 and J is TRBJ2-7; D not resolved. Trimming left V 5 bases short and J 3 bases short, with 11 bases between. In germline, CDR1 is MNHEY, CDR2 SMNVEV (reference sequence). This CDR3 is built from 13 residues. The CDR3: CASSTLAGYEQYF. For the CDR3, the DNA is TGTGCCAGCAGTACCCTCGCCGGCTACGAGCAGTACTTC.

The chain is built from TRBV27 and TRBJ1-2, with D possibly TRBD1 on 6 matching bases. The CDR3 sequence is 16 residues long. Trimming took off 2 bases at V and 5 bases at J, with 18 bases between the two ends. Germline values: CDR1 MNHEY, CDR2 SMNVEV (reference sequence). CDR3 sequence reads: CASSLSITGQGYGYTF. Written as DNA, the CDR3 is TGTGCCAGCAGTTTAAGCATCACAGGGCAGGGATATGGCTACACCTTC.

V gene TRBV6-6 combines with J gene TRBJ1-5; D is ambiguous. The CDR3 is 12 amino acids. Germline-derived CDR1 and CDR2 are MNHNY and SVGAGI (reference sequence). Trimming removed 0 bases at V and 11 bases at J, with 8 bases between. The chain's CDR3 is CASSYSLQSQHF. The DNA for the CDR3 is TGTGCCAGCAGTTACTCTCTACAGTCCCAGCATTTT.

The J gene is TRBJ2-1, the V gene TRBV28; D may be TRBD1 (6 bases). This CDR3 has 16 amino acids. Germline CDR1 reads MDHEN; CDR2 reads SYDVKM. Trimming shortened V by 6 bases and J by 4 bases, and 19 bases separated the two germline ends. The CDR3 nucleotides are TGTGCCAGCAGCTCACCGGGCAGGGGAAGATACAATGAGCAGTTCTTC. Its translation: CASSSPGRGRYNEQFF.

V gene TRBV27 combines with J gene TRBJ2-7; D is perhaps TRBD1 (5 bases). Germline CDR1 and CDR2: MNHEY and SMNVEV (reference sequence). Trimming stripped 6 bases from V and 1 base from J, with 7 bases between. This CDR3 contains 12 residues. This CDR3 is CASSDRSYEQYF. The CDR3 DNA reads TGTGCCAGCAGCGACAGATCCTACGAGCAGTACTTC.

The CDR3 bases are TGTGCCAGCAGTCGAAGATCGGCAGCGGAGGATTCACCCCTCCACTTT. This sequence encodes CASSRRSAAEDSPLHF. This chain connects TRBV7-6 to TRBJ1-6, with no clear D. The V gene lost 6 bases and the J gene lost 8 bases, with 20 bases spanning the gap. The germline V gene has CDR1 SGHVS and CDR2 FNYEAQ. The CDR3 is made up of 16 amino acids.

The chain uses TRBV2 and TRBJ2-5; no clear D. Trimming removed 10 bases at V and 2 bases at J, with 11 bases between. The CDR3 has 12 amino acids. In germline, CDR1 is SNHLY, CDR2 FYNNEI. The CDR3 loop reads CATAKEQETQYF. CDR3 sequence (DNA): TGTGCCACAGCTAAGGAGCAAGAGACCCAGTACTTC.

The chain links TRBV5-1 to TRBJ1-5, with no clear D. The CDR3 is 13 residues long. Germline values: CDR1 SGHRS, CDR2 YFSETQ. Trimming removed 4 bases from V and 5 bases from J, with 10 bases in between. Here the CDR3 DNA reads TGCGCCAGCAGCCCCGAGGGAGATCAGCCCCAGCATTTT. Encoded protein: CASSPEGDQPQHF.

The chain recombines TRBV11-3 with TRBJ2-5, with D unresolved. Trimming took 2 bases from V and 5 from J, leaving 9 bases between them. Germline loops: CDR1 SGHNT, CDR2 YENEEA. This CDR3 has 13 amino acids. The CDR3 here is CASSLNSRETQYF. Written as DNA, the CDR3 is TGTGCCAGCAGCTTAAATAGTCGCGAGACCCAGTACTTC.

The gene calls are TRBV5-6 and TRBJ2-4; 7 bases agree with TRBD2. Germline loops: CDR1 SGHDT, CDR2 YYEEEE. The CDR3 is 13 residues long. V shed 7 bases, J shed 8 bases, and the junction held 9 bases outside the gene matches. This CDR3 reads CASFGGSSDIQYF. DNA for the CDR3: TGTGCCAGCTTCGGCGGGAGTTCGGACATTCAGTACTTC.

V and J are TRBV19 and TRBJ2-2; 7 bases fit TRBD1. CDR1 LNHDA and CDR2 SQIVND come from the germline V gene (reference sequence). Unmatched junction bases numbered 8, after V lost 8 bases and J lost 8 bases. The CDR3 runs to 13 residues. CDR3 sequence reads: CASRRQGKGELFF. In nucleotides, the CDR3 is TGTGCCAGTCGACGACAGGGCAAAGGGGAGCTGTTTTTT.

The chain joins TRBV29-1 to TRBJ2-3; the D gene is possibly TRBD1 (6 bases). This CDR3 is built from 14 residues. Germline V gene lookup returns CDR1 SQVTM and CDR2 ANQGSEA. Between the trimmed V and J ends, which lost 0 bases and 2 bases, there was a span of 9 bases. The CDR3 DNA reads TGCAGCGTTGAAGACCGGGACACCACAGATACGCAGTATTTT. This gives the protein CSVEDRDTTDTQYF.

J is TRBJ1-2 and V is TRBV30, with D possibly matching TRBD1 (6 bases). The germline V gene encodes CDR1 GTSNPN and CDR2 SVGIG (reference sequence). This CDR3 is 12 amino acids long. Trimming left V 7 bases short and J 8 bases short, with 17 bases between. The CDR3 coding sequence is TGTGCCTACTACGCGGGGGCAGAAGGCTACACCTTC. It is translated as CAYYAGAEGYTF.

This chain connects TRBV2 to TRBJ1-5; 9 bases are a match to TRBD1. Germline lookup yields CDR1 SNHLY and CDR2 FYNNEI. CDR3 length equals 15 residues. The junction had 6 bases not matched to a gene; V was cut back by 6 bases and J by 3 bases. Here the CDR3 DNA reads TGTGCCAGCAGCGGCGGGACAGGGCTCAATCAGCCCCAGCATTTT. Protein product: CASSGGTGLNQPQHF.

The J gene is TRBJ2-1, the V gene TRBV5-4; 9 nucleotides align to TRBD2. V trimming: 4 bases; J trimming: 7 bases; junction bases outside the gene matches: 18. The CDR3 spans 18 residues. Germline V gives CDR1 SGHNT, CDR2 YYREEE (reference sequence). The CDR3 nucleotides read TGTGCCAGCAGCCTGGAGGGGGGGTATAGCGGGAGTGTAAATGAGCAGTTCTTC. Translated: CASSLEGGYSGSVNEQFF.

This clone occurred once. The chain recombines TRBV11-3 with TRBJ2-7, with D possibly TRBD2 on 5 matching bases. The V end lost 8 bases, the J end lost 0 bases, and 11 bases lay between the germline ends. Germline lookup yields CDR1 SGHNT and CDR2 YENEEA. CDR3 length: 13 residues. This CDR3 reads CASGGEDSYEQYF. CDR3 nucleotides: TGTGCCAGCGGAGGCGAAGACTCCTACGAGCAGTACTTC.

The V gene is TRBV25-1, the J gene TRBJ2-7; the D gene is possibly TRBD2 (6 bases). Germline V gene lookup returns CDR1 MGHDK and CDR2 SYGVNS. Trimming removed 8 bases at V and 2 bases at J, with 28 bases between. CDR3 length equals 18 residues. CDR3 region: CASASGGVSMGVTYEQYF. The CDR3 nucleotides are TGTGCCAGCGCCAGTGGCGGGGTATCCATGGGGGTGACCTACGAGCAGTACTTC.

This rearrangement joins TRBV5-8 to TRBJ2-4, with a tentative D call TRBD2 (6 bases). The V and J ends lost 1 base and 1 base respectively, with 6 bases between them. The CDR3 length is 14 residues. The V gene's germline CDR1 is SGHTS and CDR2 YDEGEE. CDR3 amino acids: CASSLSGAKNIQYF. The CDR3, as DNA: TGTGCCAGCAGCTTGAGCGGGGCCAAAAACATTCAGTACTTC.

Here the CDR3 reads CASSFNRDGETQYF. The CDR3 DNA reads TGCGCCAGCAGCTTCAACAGGGACGGGGAGACCCAGTACTTC. V and J are TRBV5-1 and TRBJ2-5; possible D gene TRBD1, 6 bases. V was clipped by 2 bases and J by 5 bases, with 13 bases between them. The CDR3 length is 14 residues. Germline loops: CDR1 SGHRS, CDR2 YFSETQ.

The chain recombines TRBV18 with TRBJ1-1; D is possibly TRBD1 (6 bases). From germline, CDR1 is KGHSH and CDR2 LQKENI. The ends were cut back, 4 bases at V and 0 bases at J, with 18 bases in the middle. CDR3 length: 17 residues. The CDR3 DNA reads as TGTGCCAGCTCACAATCTGGGACAAGAGTGATGAACACTGAAGCTTTCTTT. Amino acids: CASSQSGTRVMNTEAFF.

The chain recombines TRBV5-4 with TRBJ1-1; D gene ambiguous. Germline CDR1 and CDR2: SGHNT and YYREEE (reference sequence). CDR3 length: 13 residues. With 6 bases removed from V and 3 bases from J, the gap between germline ends came to 12 bases. CDR3 amino acids: CASKLEVDTEAFF. Written as DNA, the CDR3 is TGTGCCAGCAAACTTGAGGTAGACACTGAAGCTTTCTTT. Together with reference TRBV5-4 and TRBJ1-1, the CDR3 gives the full variable domain: ETGVTQSPTHLIKTRGQQVTLRCSSQSGHNTVSWYQQALGQGPQFIFQYYREEENGRGNFPPRFSGLQFPNYSSELNVNALELDDSALYLCASKLEVDTEAFFGQGTRLTVV.